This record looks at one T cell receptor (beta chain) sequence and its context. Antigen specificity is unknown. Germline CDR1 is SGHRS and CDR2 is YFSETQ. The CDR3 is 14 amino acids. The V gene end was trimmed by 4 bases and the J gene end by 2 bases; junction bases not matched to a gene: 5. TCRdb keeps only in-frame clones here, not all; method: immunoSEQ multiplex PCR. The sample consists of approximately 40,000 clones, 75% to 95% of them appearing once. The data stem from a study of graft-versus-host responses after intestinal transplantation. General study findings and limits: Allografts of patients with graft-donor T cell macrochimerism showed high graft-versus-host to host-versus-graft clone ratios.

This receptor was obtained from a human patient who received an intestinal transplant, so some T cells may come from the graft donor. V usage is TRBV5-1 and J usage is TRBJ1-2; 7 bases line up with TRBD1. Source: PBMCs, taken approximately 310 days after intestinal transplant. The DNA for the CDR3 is TGCGCCAGCAGCGAGGGACAGAGAAACTATGGCTACACCTTC. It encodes CASSEGQRNYGYTF.